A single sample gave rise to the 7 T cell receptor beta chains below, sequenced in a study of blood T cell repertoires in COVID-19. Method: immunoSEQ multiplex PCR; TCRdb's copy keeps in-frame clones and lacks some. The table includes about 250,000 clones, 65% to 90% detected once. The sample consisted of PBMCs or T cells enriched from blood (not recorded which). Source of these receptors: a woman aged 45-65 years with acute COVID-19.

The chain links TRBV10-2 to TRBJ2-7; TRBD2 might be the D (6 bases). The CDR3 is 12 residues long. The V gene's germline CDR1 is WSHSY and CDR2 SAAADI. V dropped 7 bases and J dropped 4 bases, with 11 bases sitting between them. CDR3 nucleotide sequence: TGCGCCAGCACAGGAGGGGAATACGAGCAGTACTTC. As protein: CASTGGEYEQYF.

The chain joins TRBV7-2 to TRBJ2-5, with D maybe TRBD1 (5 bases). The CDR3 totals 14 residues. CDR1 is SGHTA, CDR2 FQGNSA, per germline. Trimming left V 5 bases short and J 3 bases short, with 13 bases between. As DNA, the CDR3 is TGTGCCAGCAGCGTTAGGGGCGTCGAAGAGACCCAGTACTTC. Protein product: CASSVRGVEETQYF.

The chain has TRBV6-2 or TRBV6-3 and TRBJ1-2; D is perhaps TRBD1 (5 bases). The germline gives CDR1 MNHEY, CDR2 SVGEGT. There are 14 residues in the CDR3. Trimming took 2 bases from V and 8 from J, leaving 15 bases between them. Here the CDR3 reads CASSYPGPTAGYTF. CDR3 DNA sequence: TGTGCCAGCAGTTACCCAGGGCCGACAGCCGGCTACACCTTC.

In nucleotides, the CDR3 is TGTGCCAGCAGCCCTCGGACAGGGTTGAACACTGAAGCTTTCTTT. Translation gives CASSPRTGLNTEAFF. The chain has TRBV13 and TRBJ1-1, with TRBD1 identical over 8 bases. Trimming at V came to 5 bases and at J to 0 bases, leaving 5 bases not matched to a gene. CDR1 is PRHDT and CDR2 is FYEKMQ in the germline V gene (reference sequence). The CDR3 spans 15 residues.

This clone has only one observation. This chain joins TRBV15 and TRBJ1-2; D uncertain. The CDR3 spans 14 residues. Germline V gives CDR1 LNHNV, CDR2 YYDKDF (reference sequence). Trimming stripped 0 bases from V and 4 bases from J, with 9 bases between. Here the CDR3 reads CATSREGALYGYTF. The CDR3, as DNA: TGTGCCACCAGCAGAGAAGGAGCGCTCTATGGCTACACCTTC.

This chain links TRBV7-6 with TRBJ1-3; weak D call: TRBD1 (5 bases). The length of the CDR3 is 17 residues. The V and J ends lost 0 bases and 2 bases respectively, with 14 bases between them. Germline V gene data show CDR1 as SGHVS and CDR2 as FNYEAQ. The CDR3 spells CASSLARQGITGNTIYF. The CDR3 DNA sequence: TGTGCCAGCAGCTTAGCGAGGCAGGGAATTACTGGAAACACCATATATTTT.

CDR3 region: CASSADFNYGYTF. The DNA of the CDR3 is TGTGCCAGCAGCGCGGACTTTAACTATGGCTACACCTTC. The rearrangement joins TRBV9 to TRBJ1-2, with no clear D. Trimming cost V 3 bases and J 1 base, with 7 bases left between them. CDR3 size: 13 residues. Germline CDR1 and CDR2: SGDLS and YYNGEE.